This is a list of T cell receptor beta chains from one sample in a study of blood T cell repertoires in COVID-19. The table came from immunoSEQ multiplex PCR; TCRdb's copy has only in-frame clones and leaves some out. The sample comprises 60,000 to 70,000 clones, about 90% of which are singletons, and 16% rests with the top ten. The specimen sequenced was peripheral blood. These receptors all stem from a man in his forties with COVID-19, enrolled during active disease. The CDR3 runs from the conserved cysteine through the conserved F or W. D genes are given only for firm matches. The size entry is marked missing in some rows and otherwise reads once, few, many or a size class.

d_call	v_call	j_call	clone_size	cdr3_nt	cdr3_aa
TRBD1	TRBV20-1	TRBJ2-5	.	TGCAGTGCTAGTTCCGGGACAGGGGTTGGAGAGACCCAGTACTTC	CSASSGTGVGETQYF
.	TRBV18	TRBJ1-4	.	TGTGCCAGCTCACCGTTAGGGGTAACTAATGAAAAACTGTTTTTT	CASSPLGVTNEKLFF
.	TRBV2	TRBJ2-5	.	TGTGCCAGCAGTGAAGGGCCAAAAGAGACCCAGTACTTC	CASSEGPKETQYF
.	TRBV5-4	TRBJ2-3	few	TGTGCCAGCAGCCCCGGGGGCACAGATACGCAGTATTTT	CASSPGGTDTQYF
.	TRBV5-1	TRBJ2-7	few	TGCGCCAGCAGCTTACAGGGTAGAGAGCAGTACTTC	CASSLQGREQYF
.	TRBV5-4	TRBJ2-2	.	TGTGCCAGCAGCCTACGGGGGACCAGCACCGGGGAGCTGTTTTTT	CASSLRGTSTGELFF
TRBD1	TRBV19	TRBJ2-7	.	TGTGCCAGTAGTTCGGGACAGGGGGGAGGCGAGCAGTACTTC	CASSSGQGGGEQYF
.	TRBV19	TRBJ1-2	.	TGTGCCAGTAGTATGCTGGACACGAATGGCTACACCTTC	CASSMLDTNGYTF
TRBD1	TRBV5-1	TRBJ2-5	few	TGCGCCAGCAGCATGATGATGGGACAGGCGGGAGAGACCCAGTACTTC	CASSMMMGQAGETQYF
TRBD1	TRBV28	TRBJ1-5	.	TGTGCCAGCAGTTTATATCGGACAGGGGTGGTTAATCAGCCCCAGCATTTT	CASSLYRTGVVNQPQHF
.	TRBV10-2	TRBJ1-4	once	TGCGCCAGCAGCGGAGGCTGGGGGCGCCCGGATAGATCAACTAATGAAAAACTGTTTTTT	CASSGGWGRPDRSTNEKLFF
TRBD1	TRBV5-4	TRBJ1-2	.	TGTGCCAGCAGCCCAGACAGGGGGCAGGGCTATGGCTACACCTTC	CASSPDRGQGYGYTF
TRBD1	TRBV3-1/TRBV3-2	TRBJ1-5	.	TGTGCCAGCAGCCCCGGGACAGGGGGCAATCAGCCCCAGCATTTT	CASSPGTGGNQPQHF
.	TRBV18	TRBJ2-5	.	TGTGCCAGCTCAGCCTCGGAAGAGACCCAGTACTTC	CASSASEETQYF
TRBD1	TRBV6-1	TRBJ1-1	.	TGTGCCAGCAGTGACTTAGGACAGGGCAATGGGAAAACTGAAGCTTTCTTT	CASSDLGQGNGKTEAFF
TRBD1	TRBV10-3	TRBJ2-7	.	TGTGCCATCGGCGTGACAGGGTTGGCCTACGAGCAGTACTTC	CAIGVTGLAYEQYF
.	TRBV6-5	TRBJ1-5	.	TGTGCCAGCACCCCATTACAACCGAAGCCCCAGCATTTT	CASTPLQPKPQHF
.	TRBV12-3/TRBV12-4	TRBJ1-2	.	TGTGCCAGCAGTTTGGGAGGACGAGGCTACACCTTC	CASSLGGRGYTF
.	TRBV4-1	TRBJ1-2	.	TGCGCCAGCAGCCAAGGGTTTATTGCTTGGAGAGGCGGCTACACCTTC	CASSQGFIAWRGGYTF
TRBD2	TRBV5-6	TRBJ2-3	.	TGTGCCAGCAGCTTGGGTGGGGGGGGCACAGATACGCAGTATTTT	CASSLGGGGTDTQYF
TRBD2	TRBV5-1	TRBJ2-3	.	TGCGCCAGCAGCTCCGGGGTAGCGGGGGGGCGGACAGATACGCAGTATTTT	CASSSGVAGGRTDTQYF
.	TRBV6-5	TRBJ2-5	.	TGTGCCAGCAGCTTTAGCGGTTTGGAGACCCAGTACTTC	CASSFSGLETQYF
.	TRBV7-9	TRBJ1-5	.	TGTGCCAGCAGCCGCGGGGCCTACAATCAGCCCCAGCATTTT	CASSRGAYNQPQHF
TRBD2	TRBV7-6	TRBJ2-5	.	TGTGCCAGCAGCTTATCCGGGACTACGGAGACCCAGTACTTC	CASSLSGTTETQYF
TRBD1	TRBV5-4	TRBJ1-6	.	TGTGCCAGCAGCCTTACAGGGGGATTCAATTCACCCCTCCACTTT	CASSLTGGFNSPLHF
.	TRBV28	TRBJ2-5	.	TGTGCCAGCAACCTCGTGCGGGGGCCAAGGGTCGTGCAGACCCAGTACTTC	CASNLVRGPRVVQTQYF
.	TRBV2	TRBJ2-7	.	TGTGCCAGCAGTGCTACTCACGAGCAGTACTTC	CASSATHEQYF
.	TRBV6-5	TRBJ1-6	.	TGTGCCAGCAGTTATCGCGGGGCGGGGAATTCACCCCTCCACTTT	CASSYRGAGNSPLHF
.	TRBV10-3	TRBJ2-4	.	TGTGCCATCAGTGAGTCGGCACAAACCAAAAACATTCAGTACTTC	CAISESAQTKNIQYF
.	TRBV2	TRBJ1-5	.	TGTGCCAGCAGGCCAGGGAATCAGCCCCAGCATTTT	CASRPGNQPQHF
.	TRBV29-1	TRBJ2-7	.	TGCAGCGTTGAGTTGGCTCCCTACGAGCAGTACTTC	CSVELAPYEQYF
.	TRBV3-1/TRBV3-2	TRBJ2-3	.	TGTGCCAGCAGCCAAGATCCGTACACAGATACGCAGTATTTT	CASSQDPYTDTQYF
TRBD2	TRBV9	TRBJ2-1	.	TGTGCCAGCAGCTCCCGACTAGCGGGGGGGCTATTCAATGAGCAGTTCTTC	CASSSRLAGGLFNEQFF
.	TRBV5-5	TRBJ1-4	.	TGTGCCAGCAGCCCCATAATGGGGCCTAATGAAAAACTGTTTTTT	CASSPIMGPNEKLFF
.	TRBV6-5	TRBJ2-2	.	TGTGCCAGCAACGGACAATCCCGCGCCGGGGAGCTGTTTTTT	CASNGQSRAGELFF
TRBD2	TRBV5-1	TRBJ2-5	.	TGCGCCAGCAGCTTGGCCGGGACTAGCGGGGGAAACCAAGAGACCCAGTACTTC	CASSLAGTSGGNQETQYF
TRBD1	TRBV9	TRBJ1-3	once	TGTGCCAGCAGCTTAACGGACAGGGTACTTTCTGGAAACACCATATATTTT	CASSLTDRVLSGNTIYF
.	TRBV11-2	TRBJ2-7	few	TGTGCCAGCAGCCGGGACTCCCAATCCTACGAGCAGTACTTC	CASSRDSQSYEQYF
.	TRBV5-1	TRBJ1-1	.	TGCGCCAGCAGCTCGGCGCCGTCGGGCACTGAAGCTTTCTTT	CASSSAPSGTEAFF
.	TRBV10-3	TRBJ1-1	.	TGTGCCATCATGAGGACAGAGAACACTGAAGCTTTCTTT	CAIMRTENTEAFF
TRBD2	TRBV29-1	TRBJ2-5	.	TGCAGCGCTGGGACTAGCGGGGGGGGAGAGACCCAGTACTTC	CSAGTSGGGETQYF
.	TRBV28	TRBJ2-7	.	TGTGCCAGCAGTCTGGGGGGTGGTGGGGACAGAACCTACGAGCAGTACTTC	CASSLGGGGDRTYEQYF
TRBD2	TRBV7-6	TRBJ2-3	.	TGTGCCAGCAGCTCCGGGGGGTGGGCCCCCGCAGATACGCAGTATTTT	CASSSGGWAPADTQYF
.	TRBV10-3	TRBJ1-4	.	TGTGCCATCAGTGAGTCGACAGCAACTAATGAAAAACTGTTTTTT	CAISESTATNEKLFF
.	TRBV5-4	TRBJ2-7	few	TGTGCCAGCAGCTTGGCGCTAGGACATAATTACGAGCAGTACTTC	CASSLALGHNYEQYF
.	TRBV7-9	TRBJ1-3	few	TGTGCCAGCAGCTTTAGCGGGGATCGTGGAAACACCATATATTTT	CASSFSGDRGNTIYF
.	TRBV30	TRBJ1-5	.	TGTGCCTGGAGTGTGTATAGCAATCAGCCCCAGCATTTT	CAWSVYSNQPQHF
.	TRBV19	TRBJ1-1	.	TGTGCCAGTAGTACCCAAGCGGGGCTAGGGACTGAAGCTTTCTTT	CASSTQAGLGTEAFF
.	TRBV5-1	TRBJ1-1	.	TGCGCCAGCAGCTTTGCAGGAGGTGAAAACACTGAAGCTTTCTTT	CASSFAGGENTEAFF
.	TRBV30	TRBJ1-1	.	TGTGCCTGGAGTGTTGGGGCGTACACTGAAGCTTTCTTT	CAWSVGAYTEAFF
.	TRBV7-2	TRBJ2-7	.	TGTGCCAGCAGCTCTTTTCACGAGCAGTACTTC	CASSSFHEQYF
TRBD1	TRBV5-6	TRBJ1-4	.	TGTGCCAGCAGCCCATCTCCGACAGGGGCTGAAAAACTGTTTTTT	CASSPSPTGAEKLFF
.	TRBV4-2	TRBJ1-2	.	TGTGCCAGCAGCCAATCCGCCCAGGGATCCTATGGCTACACCTTC	CASSQSAQGSYGYTF
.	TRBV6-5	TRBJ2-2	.	TGTGCCAGCAGCCGGACAGCCGAGTTCACCGGGGAGCTGTTTTTT	CASSRTAEFTGELFF
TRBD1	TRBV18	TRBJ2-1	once	TGTGCCAGCTCAACCTCGGGACAGGGTGTAGATGAGCAGTTCTTC	CASSTSGQGVDEQFF
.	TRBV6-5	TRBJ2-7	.	TGTGCCAGCAGGCTCGTACAGGGTTCCCACGAGCAGTACTTC	CASRLVQGSHEQYF
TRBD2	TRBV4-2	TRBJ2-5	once	TGTGCCAGCAGCGTTCGACTAGCGGGGGGTGGACAAGAGACCCAGTACTTC	CASSVRLAGGGQETQYF
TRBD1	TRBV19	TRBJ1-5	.	TGTGCCAGTAGCTCAGGGGGCAGGAATCAGCCCCAGCATTTT	CASSSGGRNQPQHF
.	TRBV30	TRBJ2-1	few	TGTGCCTGGAGTACCCAGGTGGAGGGAGAGCAGTTCTTC	CAWSTQVEGEQFF